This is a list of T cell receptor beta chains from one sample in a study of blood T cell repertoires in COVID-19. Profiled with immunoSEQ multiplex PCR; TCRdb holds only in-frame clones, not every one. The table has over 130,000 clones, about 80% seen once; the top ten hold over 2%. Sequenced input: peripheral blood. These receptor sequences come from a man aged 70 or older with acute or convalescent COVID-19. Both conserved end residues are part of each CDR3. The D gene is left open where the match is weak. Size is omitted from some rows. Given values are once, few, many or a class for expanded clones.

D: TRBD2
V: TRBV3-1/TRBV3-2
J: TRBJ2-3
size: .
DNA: TGTGCCAGCAATGCGCGGGAGGGAGATACGCAGTATTTT
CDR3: CASNAREGDTQYF

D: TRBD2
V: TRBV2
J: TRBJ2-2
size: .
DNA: TGTGCCAGCAGTAACCTAGCGGGAGTTATCGGGGAGCTGTTTTTT
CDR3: CASSNLAGVIGELFF

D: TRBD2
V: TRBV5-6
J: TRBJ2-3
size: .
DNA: TGTGCCAGCAGCCTTGGGGCAGGGACTAACACAGATACGCAGTATTTT
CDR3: CASSLGAGTNTDTQYF

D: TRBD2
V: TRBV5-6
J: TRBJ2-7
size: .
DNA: TGTGCCAGCAGATCCGGGACTAGCGGGAGAGACTACGAGCAGTACTTC
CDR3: CASRSGTSGRDYEQYF

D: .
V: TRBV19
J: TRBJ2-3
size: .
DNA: TGTGCCAGTAGTTTGGGGCTCACAGCGACAGATACGCAGTATTTT
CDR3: CASSLGLTATDTQYF

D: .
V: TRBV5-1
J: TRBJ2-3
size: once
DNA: TGCGCCAGCAGCCAGCCAAAGATCAGCGACACAGATACGCAGTATTTT
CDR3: CASSQPKISDTDTQYF

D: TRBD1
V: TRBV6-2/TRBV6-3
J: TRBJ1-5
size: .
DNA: TGTGCCAGCAGTCAACGGGACAGTCCAATTTATAGCAATCAGCCCCAGCATTTT
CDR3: CASSQRDSPIYSNQPQHF

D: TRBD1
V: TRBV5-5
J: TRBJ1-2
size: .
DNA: TGTGCCAGCAGCCTACAGGGGGACTATGGCTACACCTTC
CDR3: CASSLQGDYGYTF

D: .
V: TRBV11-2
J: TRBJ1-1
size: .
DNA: TGTGCCAGCAGCATACTACAGGAGAGAAATGAAGCTTTCTTT
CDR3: CASSILQERNEAFF

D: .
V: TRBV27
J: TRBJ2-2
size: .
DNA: TGTGCCAGCAGTTGGGAAGGGGTGACCGGGGAGCTGTTTTTT
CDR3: CASSWEGVTGELFF

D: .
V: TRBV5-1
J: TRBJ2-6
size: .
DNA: TGCGCCAGCAGCTTAGGGGTTTCCGGGGCCAACGTCCTGACTTTC
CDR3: CASSLGVSGANVLTF

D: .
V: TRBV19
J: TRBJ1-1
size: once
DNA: TGTGCCAGTAGTACGAACAGGGACACTGAAGCTTTCTTT
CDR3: CASSTNRDTEAFF

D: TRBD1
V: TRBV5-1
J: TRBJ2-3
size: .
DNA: TGCGCCAGCAGCTTTCGAAGACAGGGGGTTGGGACGCAGTATTTT
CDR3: CASSFRRQGVGTQYF

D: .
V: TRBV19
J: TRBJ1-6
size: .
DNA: TGTGCCAGTAAGGTAACAGGCGCCTATAATTCACCCCTCCACTTT
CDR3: CASKVTGAYNSPLHF

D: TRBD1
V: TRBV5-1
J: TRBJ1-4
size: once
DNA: TGCGCCAGCAGCAAGGCGGACAGGGGGACCGAAAAACTGTTTTTT
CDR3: CASSKADRGTEKLFF

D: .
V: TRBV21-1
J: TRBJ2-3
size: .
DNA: TGTGCCAGCAGCACCCAGGGAACAGATACGCAGTATTTT
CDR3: CASSTQGTDTQYF

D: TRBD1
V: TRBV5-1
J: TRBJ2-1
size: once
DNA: TGCGCCAGCACTATTGGGGACAGAGCCTACAATGAGCAGTTCTTC
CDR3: CASTIGDRAYNEQFF

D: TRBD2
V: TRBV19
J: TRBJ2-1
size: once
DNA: TGTGCCAGTAGTATCCCACGAAGCGGGAGCGGGTTGAATGAGCAGTTCTTC
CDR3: CASSIPRSGSGLNEQFF

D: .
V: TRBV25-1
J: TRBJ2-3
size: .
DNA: TGTGCCAGCAGCCTCTCAGGCACAGATACGCAGTATTTT
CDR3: CASSLSGTDTQYF

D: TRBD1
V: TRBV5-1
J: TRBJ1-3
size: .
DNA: TGCGCCAGCAGTGAACAGGGGAGCTCTGGAAACACCATATATTTT
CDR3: CASSEQGSSGNTIYF

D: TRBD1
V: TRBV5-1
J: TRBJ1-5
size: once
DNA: TGCGCCAGCAGCTTGGGGACAGGGGTTCAGCCCCAGCATTTT
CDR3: CASSLGTGVQPQHF

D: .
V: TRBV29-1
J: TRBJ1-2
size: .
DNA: TGCAGCGTTGACAGGGCCAATTATGGCTACACCTTC
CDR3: CSVDRANYGYTF

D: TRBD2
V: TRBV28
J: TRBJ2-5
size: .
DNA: TGTGCCAGCAGTTACGGTTCTAGCGGGGGGGAAGAGACCCAGTACTTC
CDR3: CASSYGSSGGEETQYF

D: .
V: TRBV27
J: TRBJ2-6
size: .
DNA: TGTGCCAGCAGTTTACGCAGGGCAGGCATCTCTGGGGCCAACGTCCTGACTTTC
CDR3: CASSLRRAGISGANVLTF

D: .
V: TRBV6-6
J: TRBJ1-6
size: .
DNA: TGTGCCAGCAGTTACTCCAGGGGTCGGGATTCACCCCTCCACTTT
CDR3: CASSYSRGRDSPLHF

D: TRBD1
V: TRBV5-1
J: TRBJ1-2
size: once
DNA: TGCGCCAGCAGGACTGGCGAAGAACCGGGACAGGGGGAGTTTATGTTCGGCTACACCTTC
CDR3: CASRTGEEPGQGEFMFGYTF

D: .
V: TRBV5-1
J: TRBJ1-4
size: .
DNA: TGCGCCAGCAGCGGGGGCGGTGCGCCCCTCGCGAAACTGTTTTTT
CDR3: CASSGGGAPLAKLFF

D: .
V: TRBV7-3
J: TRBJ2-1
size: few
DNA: TGTGCCAGCAGCCCAAACACGTACAATGAGCAGTTCTTC
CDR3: CASSPNTYNEQFF

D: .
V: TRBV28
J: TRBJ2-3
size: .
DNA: TGTGCCAGCGGGAGGCGGCGCACCTTCACAGATACGCAGTATTTT
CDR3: CASGRRRTFTDTQYF